These 18 T cell receptor beta chains were all obtained from the same sample, sequenced in a study of PD-L1 blockade in urothelial cancer (dated by TCRdb to 2016 to 2017). The time point label on this specimen signifies: pretreatment peripheral blood. Libraries were constructed by the immunoSEQ multiplex PCR assay. What TCRdb holds here is the immuneACCESS table cut down to in-frame rearrangements. Part of the clones is not present; checked against another copy, under half of the missing clones reflect an unresolved V gene, and the others are unexplained. In this sample the table shows 130,000 or so clones, approximately 84% of which occur a single time. 3.2% of the sample is taken by the ten largest. The starting material was PBMCs, obtained around atezolizumab (anti-PD-L1) treatment. The origin of the receptors is a man aged 45-65 years with urothelial cancer.

This sequence joins TRBV18 and TRBJ1-4; D may be TRBD1 (5 bases). The CDR3 spans 13 residues. The germline V and J ends were trimmed by 6 bases and 8 bases, with 13 bases remaining between them. Looked up from germline, CDR1 is KGHSH and CDR2 is LQKENI. CDR3 nucleotide sequence: TGTGCCAGCTCCCCCGGACAAAGCGAAAAACTGTTTTTT. Protein: CASSPGQSEKLFF.

This chain joins TRBV6-6 and TRBJ2-3; D not resolved. The germline V gene has CDR1 MNHNY and CDR2 SVGAGI (reference sequence). V gave up 2 bases and J gave up 2 bases, with 11 bases separating them. The CDR3 loop spans 15 amino acids. The CDR3 DNA reads TGTGCCAGCAGTTACGGTACTGTTTTCACAGATACGCAGTATTTT. Amino acids: CASSYGTVFTDTQYF.

This clone was counted between two and nine times. The same CDR3 is also encoded by other DNA sequences in this sample. The chain combines TRBV9 with TRBJ2-7; D remains unclear. This CDR3 is 14 amino acids long. V was pared by 2 bases and J by 2 bases, with 11 bases between. Germline assignment: CDR1 SGDLS and CDR2 YYNGEE. The CDR3 nucleotides read TGTGCCAGCAGCGTCGGAGATACCCCCTACGAGCAGTACTTC. Protein: CASSVGDTPYEQYF.

The chain is built from TRBV2 and TRBJ2-1, with D perhaps matching TRBD1 (6 bases). V lost 6 bases, J lost 6 bases, and 15 bases lay in between. The CDR3 loop spans 14 amino acids. The germline V gene has CDR1 SNHLY and CDR2 FYNNEI. The CDR3: CASSGLIGGNEQFF. DNA for the CDR3: TGTGCCAGCAGCGGACTTATAGGGGGCAATGAGCAGTTCTTC. The entire variable domain, with the rest obtained from reference TRBV2 and TRBJ2-1, is as follows: EPEVTQTPSHQVTQMGQEVILRCVPISNHLYFYWYRQILGQKVEFLVSFYNNEISEKSEIFDDQFSVERPDGSNFTLKIRSTKLEDSAMYFCASSGLIGGNEQFFGPGTRLTVL.

The genes are TRBV19 and TRBJ1-1, with a tentative D call TRBD1 (6 bases). The V gene lost 3 bases and the J gene lost 1 base, with 15 bases spanning the gap. CDR3 length: 16 residues. Germline-derived CDR1 and CDR2 are LNHDA and SQIVND (reference sequence). The DNA of the CDR3 is TGTGCCAGTAGTATTAGGTGGACAGCTGCGAACACTGAAGCTTTCTTT. Translated: CASSIRWTAANTEAFF. Complete variable domain (other parts from reference TRBV19 and TRBJ1-1): DGGITQSPKYLFRKEGQNVTLSCEQNLNHDAMYWYRQDPGQGLRLIYYSQIVNDFQKGDIAEGYSVSREKKESFPLTVTSAQKNPTAFYLCASSIRWTAANTEAFFGQGTRLTVV.

The V call is TRBV11-3, the J call TRBJ2-3; D unresolved. This CDR3 is built from 12 residues. CDR1 is SGHNT and CDR2 is YENEEA in the germline V gene. The ends were cut back, 1 base at V and 5 bases at J, with 4 bases in the middle. The CDR3 sequence is CASSLGRDTQYF. CDR3 DNA sequence: TGTGCCAGCAGCTTAGGGAGAGATACGCAGTATTTT.

The chain couples TRBV5-6 to TRBJ1-4, with D uncertain. CDR3 length: 13 amino acids. The V gene's germline CDR1 is SGHDT and CDR2 YYEEEE. V shed 1 base and J shed 8 bases, with 9 bases lying between them. The CDR3 loop is CASSLIQEEKLFF. The CDR3 nucleotides read TGTGCCAGCAGCTTGATCCAGGAAGAAAAACTGTTTTTT. The full variable domain, completed using reference TRBV5-6 and TRBJ1-4, is DAGVTQSPTHLIKTRGQQVTLRCSPKSGHDTVSWYQQALGQGPQFIFQYYEEEERQRGNFPDRFSGHQFPNYSSELNVNALLLGDSALYLCASSLIQEEKLFFGSGTQLSVL.

This chain connects TRBV7-9 to TRBJ2-1; 8 bases align to TRBD2. Germline V gene lookup returns CDR1 SEHNR and CDR2 FQNEAQ (reference sequence). CDR3 size: 16 residues. The junction had 10 bases not matched to a gene; V was cut back by 4 bases and J by 5 bases. CDR3 region: CASSSQSGRVHNEQFF. DNA for the CDR3: TGTGCCAGCAGCTCCCAGAGCGGGAGAGTCCACAATGAGCAGTTCTTC.

This clone was observed at least ten times. The chain recombines TRBV27 with TRBJ2-5; TRBD2 is a possible D gene (6 bases). Germline assignment: CDR1 MNHEY and CDR2 SMNVEV (reference sequence). The CDR3 totals 14 residues. The germline V and J ends were trimmed by 0 bases and 6 bases, with 11 bases remaining between them. The DNA for the CDR3 is TGTGCCAGCAGTTTATCCCAGGGAGGACAGACCCAGTACTTC. It codes for CASSLSQGGQTQYF.

V is TRBV11-2 and J is TRBJ2-7; D is unclear. This CDR3 comprises 14 residues. Deletions cut 2 bases from V and 0 bases from J, with 8 bases between. Germline V lookup: CDR1 SGHAT, CDR2 FQNNGV. The CDR3 DNA sequence: TGTGCCAGCAGCTTAAGTGACACCTCCTACGAGCAGTACTTC. It codes for CASSLSDTSYEQYF. Using reference TRBV11-2 and TRBJ2-7 for the parts outside the CDR3, the full variable domain is EAGVAQSPRYKIIEKRQSVAFWCNPISGHATLYWYQQILGQGPKLLIQFQNNGVVDDSQLPKDRFSAERLKGVDSTLKIQPAKLEDSAVYLCASSLSDTSYEQYFGPGTRLTVT.

This clone was seen ten or more times. The J gene is TRBJ2-2, the V gene TRBV5-5; D is ambiguous. The CDR3 covers 13 residues. Trimming left V 2 bases short and J 3 bases short, with 5 bases between. CDR1 is SGHKS and CDR2 is YYEKEE in the germline V gene (reference sequence). Here the CDR3 DNA reads TGTGCCAGCAGCTTAACATACACCGGGGAGCTGTTTTTT. Translation gives CASSLTYTGELFF.

The V gene is TRBV7-9, the J gene TRBJ2-2; 9 bases map to TRBD1. In germline, CDR1 is SEHNR, CDR2 FQNEAQ (reference sequence). The CDR3 extends over 14 amino acids. V trimming: 6 bases; J trimming: 5 bases; junction bases outside the gene matches: 4. This CDR3 reads CASRGTGSTGELFF. In nucleotides, the CDR3 is TGTGCCAGCAGGGGGACAGGGAGTACCGGGGAGCTGTTTTTT.

CDR3 in DNA: TGTGCCAGCAGTTACCTAACTACCGAAGAGACCCAGTACTTC. The encoded protein is CASSYLTTEETQYF. This rearrangement joins TRBV6-6 to TRBJ2-5; no definite D call. Germline lookup yields CDR1 MNHNY and CDR2 SVGAGI (reference sequence). This CDR3 has 14 residues. The V end was cut by 2 bases, the J end by 3 bases, with 10 bases between.

The chain has TRBV13 and TRBJ2-7, with a possible D match to TRBD2 (5 bases). The V end lost 5 bases, the J end lost 6 bases, and 23 bases lay between the germline ends. Germline lookup yields CDR1 PRHDT and CDR2 FYEKMQ (reference sequence). The CDR3 has 16 residues. The CDR3 protein is CASSPNTAASVAEQYF. CDR3 DNA sequence: TGTGCCAGCAGCCCAAATACAGCGGCATCTGTCGCCGAGCAGTACTTC.

This chain links TRBV18 with TRBJ2-3; TRBD2 matches at 8 bases. This CDR3 region has 15 residues. Germline CDR1 and CDR2: KGHSH and LQKENI. Trimming took 4 bases from V and 0 from J; bases not matched to a gene: 3. CDR3 sequence reads: CASSLGGASTDTQYF. The CDR3 DNA follows: TGTGCCAGCTCACTCGGGGGGGCTAGCACAGATACGCAGTATTTT.

V and J are TRBV19 and TRBJ2-3; D gene ambiguous. The CDR3 contains 11 residues. The V and J ends lost 4 bases and 4 bases respectively, with 3 bases between them. The germline V gene has CDR1 LNHDA and CDR2 SQIVND (reference sequence). The CDR3 sequence is CASSTADTQYF. CDR3 DNA sequence: TGTGCCAGTAGTACGGCAGATACGCAGTATTTT.

This clone is a singleton in its sample. This rearrangement joins TRBV28 to TRBJ2-3; 9 bases are shared with TRBD2. CDR1 is MDHEN, CDR2 SYDVKM, per germline. V lost 6 bases and J lost 8; bases outside the gene matches: 18. The CDR3 runs to 17 residues. The DNA of the CDR3 is TGTGCCAGCAGCTCCAGATATTTAGCGGGAGTTTCTGGTACGCAGTATTTT. Translation: CASSSRYLAGVSGTQYF.

The chain links TRBV7-6 to TRBJ1-1; maybe TRBD1 (6 bases). This CDR3 is 15 amino acids long. From germline, CDR1 is SGHVS and CDR2 FNYEAQ. Trimming removed 3 bases at V and 0 bases at J, with 11 bases between. CDR3 DNA sequence: TGTGCCAGCAGCTTTGACAGGCGGATGAACACTGAAGCTTTCTTT. Amino acids: CASSFDRRMNTEAFF.